The 20 T cell receptor beta chains reported below all come from one sample, sequenced in a study of PD-1 blockade in classical Hodgkin lymphoma. Libraries were prepared by immunoSEQ multiplex PCR; TCRdb keeps only in-frame clonotypes and omits some of them. The sample has 90,000 to 120,000 clones; about 89% are singletons. Relapse was seen in all patients after autologous stem cell transplantation, and brentuximab vedotin exposure was variable. The source was peripheral blood mononuclear cells (PBMCs), collected before the second cycle of nivolumab. The receptors come from a human donor with classical Hodgkin lymphoma.

The V call is TRBV23-1, the J call TRBJ2-7; D ambiguous. TRBV23-1 is classed as an ORF, of uncertain function. The CDR3 covers 15 residues. V lost 4 bases to trimming and J lost 4 bases, with 17 bases between them. The CDR3 sequence is CASSPRPHNAYEQYF. The CDR3 nucleotides are TGCGCCAGCAGTCCAAGGCCACATAACGCATACGAGCAGTACTTC.

The gene calls are TRBV6-1 and TRBJ2-2; D remains ambiguous. Germline lookup yields CDR1 MNHNS and CDR2 SASEGT. V dropped 6 bases and J dropped 1 base, with 12 bases sitting between them. The CDR3 is 15 amino acids. The CDR3 loop is CASRNGYWNTGELFF. In DNA form, the CDR3 reads TGTGCCAGCAGGAACGGGTATTGGAACACCGGGGAGCTGTTTTTT.

For the CDR3, the DNA is TGCGCCAGCAGTGATGGGGACAGGACCTACGAGCAGTACTTC. Protein: CASSDGDRTYEQYF. J is TRBJ2-7 and V is TRBV10-2; 8 bases fit TRBD1. The CDR3 sequence is 14 residues long. The germline V gene encodes CDR1 WSHSY and CDR2 SAAADI. With 3 bases clipped from V and 2 bases from J, the junction kept 3 bases outside the gene matches.

The chain couples TRBV7-9 to TRBJ2-1; tentatively, D is TRBD1 (6 bases). V lost 5 bases to trimming and J lost 7 bases, with 21 bases between them. The CDR3 extends over 16 amino acids. Germline-derived CDR1 and CDR2 are SEHNR and FQNEAQ (reference sequence). The CDR3 region is CASSPQLLQGSNEQFF. In DNA form, the CDR3 reads TGTGCCAGCAGCCCTCAACTTCTACAGGGCTCGAATGAGCAGTTCTTC. Drawing the rest from reference TRBV7-9 and TRBJ2-1, the complete variable domain is DTGVSQNPRHKITKRGQNVTFRCDPISEHNRLYWYRQTLGQGPEFLTYFQNEAQLEKSRLLSDRFSAERPKGSFSTLEIQRTEQGDSAMYLCASSPQLLQGSNEQFFGPGTRLTVL.

The rearrangement joins TRBV9 to TRBJ1-5; D is unclear. Looked up from germline, CDR1 is SGDLS and CDR2 is YYNGEE. The CDR3 has 13 residues. The ends were cut back, 2 bases at V and 7 bases at J, with 10 bases in the middle. CDR3: CASSVDGFQPQHF. Written as DNA, the CDR3 is TGTGCCAGCAGCGTTGATGGGTTCCAGCCCCAGCATTTT.

This rearrangement joins TRBV6-1 to TRBJ2-1; 11 nucleotides match TRBD2. The CDR3 covers 13 residues. CDR1 MNHNS and CDR2 SASEGT come from the germline V gene. The trim removed 9 bases at V and 10 bases at J, leaving 8 bases unmatched. CDR3 amino acids: CASRGLAAEEQFF. CDR3 DNA: TGTGCCAGTCGGGGACTAGCGGCGGAGGAGCAGTTCTTC.

The gene calls are TRBV19 and TRBJ1-3; 11 nucleotides align to TRBD1. Losses at the gene ends were 8 bases for V and 4 bases for J; bases not matched to a gene: 1. The CDR3 is 13 residues long. Looked up from germline, CDR1 is LNHDA and CDR2 is SQIVND (reference sequence). CDR3 nucleotide sequence: TGTGCCAGTCGGACAGGGGGCGGAAACACCATATATTTT. This sequence encodes CASRTGGGNTIYF.

This clone was observed a single time. The chain links TRBV6-5 to TRBJ1-1, with D perhaps TRBD1 (6 bases). Trimming took 5 bases from V and 2 from J, leaving 15 bases between them. Germline CDR1 MNHEY, CDR2 SVGAGI. The length of the CDR3 is 15 residues. The CDR3 reads CASSLPEGGNTEAFF. Here the CDR3 DNA reads TGTGCCAGCAGTCTTCCGGAGGGGGGCAACACTGAAGCTTTCTTT.

J is TRBJ2-5 and V is TRBV5-6; 7 bases are shared with TRBD1. V was pared by 3 bases and J by 2 bases, with 10 bases of the junction left unmatched. This CDR3 has 16 residues. The germline V gene has CDR1 SGHDT and CDR2 YYEEEE. CDR3 sequence: CASSSPGQLSQETQYF. DNA for the CDR3: TGTGCCAGCAGCTCACCGGGACAGCTGTCTCAAGAGACCCAGTACTTC.

V usage is TRBV30 and J usage is TRBJ2-5; TRBD1 or TRBD2 may be the D gene (5 bases each). The CDR3 sequence is 11 residues long. Germline V lookup: CDR1 GTSNPN, CDR2 SVGIG (reference sequence). Deletions cut 5 bases from V and 5 bases from J, with 9 bases between. CDR3 in DNA: TGTGCCTGGGAGGGGTGGGAGACCCAGTACTTC. This gives the protein CAWEGWETQYF.

The rearrangement joins TRBV5-6 to TRBJ2-7; D is undetermined. Trimming stripped 1 base from V and 3 bases from J, with 11 bases between. The CDR3 has 14 residues. From germline, CDR1 is SGHDT and CDR2 YYEEEE. CDR3 in DNA: TGTGCCAGCAGCTTGAGCTTTAGGTACTACGAGCAGTACTTC. Amino acids: CASSLSFRYYEQYF.

The rearrangement joins TRBV6-1 to TRBJ1-3; maybe TRBD1 (6 bases). CDR3 length: 11 amino acids. In germline, CDR1 is MNHNS, CDR2 SASEGT. Trimming stripped 4 bases from V and 13 bases from J, with 11 bases between. The CDR3 sequence is CASSVSTGIYF. In nucleotides, the CDR3 is TGTGCCAGCAGTGTTAGTACAGGGATATATTTT.

There are a few counts of this clone. This rearrangement joins TRBV2 to TRBJ2-1; 9 bases are a match to TRBD2. In germline, CDR1 is SNHLY, CDR2 FYNNEI. The V gene end was trimmed by 7 bases and the J gene end by 6 bases; junction bases not matched to a gene: 10. This CDR3 comprises 15 residues. This CDR3 reads CASKATSGLGNEQFF. In DNA, the CDR3 is TGTGCCAGCAAAGCGACTAGCGGCCTTGGCAATGAGCAGTTCTTC.

This chain links TRBV9 with TRBJ2-3; TRBD2 matches at 9 bases. This CDR3 has 15 residues. V shed 4 bases, J shed 6 bases, and the junction held 9 bases outside the gene matches. CDR1 and CDR2 from the germline V gene are SGDLS and YYNGEE. This CDR3 reads CASSPRAGGPDTQYF. Here the CDR3 DNA reads TGTGCCAGCAGCCCTAGAGCGGGAGGCCCCGATACGCAGTATTTT.

This chain uses TRBV28 with TRBJ2-7; D is perhaps TRBD1 (5 bases). This CDR3 spans 15 amino acids. Trimming removed 4 bases at V and 0 bases at J, with 13 bases between. CDR1 and CDR2 (germline): MDHEN, SYDVKM. The CDR3 coding sequence is TGTGCCAGCAGTTCGGCAGGGTCCCACTCCTACGAGCAGTACTTC. Its translation: CASSSAGSHSYEQYF.

This rearrangement joins TRBV18 to TRBJ2-5; 8 nucleotides match TRBD1. Unmatched junction bases numbered 10, after V lost 4 bases and J lost 6 bases. The length of the CDR3 is 15 residues. Germline V gene sequence: CDR1 KGHSH, CDR2 LQKENI. The CDR3 is CASSREQGVGKTQYF. CDR3 in DNA: TGTGCCAGCTCACGGGAACAGGGGGTAGGAAAGACCCAGTACTTC.

CDR3: CASSPGASRSGNTIYF. CDR3 nucleotide sequence: TGTGCCAGCAGCCCCGGGGCCTCCCGCTCTGGAAACACCATATATTTT. J is TRBJ1-3 and V is TRBV7-8; D might be TRBD1 (5 bases). Trimming removed 5 bases at V and 0 bases at J, with 14 bases between. The CDR3 runs 16 residues. Per germline, CDR1 SGHVS and CDR2 FQNEAQ.

The V call is TRBV19, the J call TRBJ1-5, with D tentatively TRBD1 (6 bases). The V end was cut by 4 bases, the J end by 0 bases, with 16 bases between. Looked up from germline, CDR1 is LNHDA and CDR2 is SQIVND (reference sequence). The CDR3 runs 17 residues. CDR3 nucleotide sequence: TGTGCCAGTAGTACCTATGGACAGATCTATAGCAATCAGCCCCAGCATTTT. The encoded protein is CASSTYGQIYSNQPQHF.

The chain joins TRBV30 to TRBJ1-3; D gene unclear. The length of the CDR3 is 12 residues. The V and J ends lost 5 bases and 0 bases respectively, with 5 bases between them. Germline lookup yields CDR1 GTSNPN and CDR2 SVGIG (reference sequence). CDR3 amino acids: CAWESSGNTIYF. CDR3 bases: TGTGCCTGGGAGAGCTCTGGAAACACCATATATTTT.

This chain uses TRBV7-6 with TRBJ1-4; D remains unclear. This CDR3 region has 13 residues. Germline CDR1 and CDR2: SGHVS and FNYEAQ. Trimming took off 5 bases at V and 7 bases at J, with 11 bases between the two ends. Here the CDR3 reads CASSGEAGEKLFF. The DNA of the CDR3 is TGTGCCAGCAGCGGGGAGGCAGGTGAAAAACTGTTTTTT.